A selection of T cell receptor beta chains follows, all from one sample in a study of T cell responses to AZD1222 COVID-19 vaccine. Sequencing was performed with immunoSEQ multiplex PCR; in TCRdb, only in-frame clones are kept and a portion is missing. The sample lists about 90,000 clones; 90% to 95% were seen once. This specimen consisted of peripheral blood, obtained on day 0 of MenACWY control vaccination. Every receptor here comes from an adult in good health. CDR3s include the opening cysteine and the closing phenylalanine or tryptophan. D genes are given only for firm matches. Clone size is stated in some rows and not others, as once, few, many or a class when expanded.

clone size	D gene	CDR3 length	J gene	V gene	CDR3 protein	CDR3 DNA
.	.	16	TRBJ1-4	TRBV7-6	CASSSNGAGGSEKLFF	TGTGCCAGCAGCTCCAACGGGGCGGGGGGCAGTGAAAAACTGTTTTTT
.	.	14	TRBJ1-4	TRBV7-2	CASSQYLENEKLFF	TGTGCCAGCAGCCAGTATCTGGAGAATGAAAAACTGTTTTTT
.	TRBD1	13	TRBJ2-7	TRBV28	CASKGQGDYEQYF	TGTGCCAGCAAGGGACAGGGGGACTACGAGCAGTACTTC
.	TRBD1	13	TRBJ1-2	TRBV5-1	CASSSTGSEDYTF	TGCGCCAGCAGCTCGACAGGGAGCGAAGACTACACCTTC
.	.	15	TRBJ2-4	TRBV19	CASSIYLAYENIQYF	TGTGCCAGTAGTATATACCTAGCGTACGAAAACATTCAGTACTTC
.	.	17	TRBJ2-1	TRBV5-4	CASSIGGGGRRDNEQFF	TGTGCCAGCAGCATTGGAGGGGGCGGGAGGCGAGACAATGAGCAGTTCTTC
.	.	15	TRBJ1-1	TRBV4-2	CASSQDLRDHTEAFF	TGTGCCAGCAGCCAAGATCTACGGGATCACACTGAAGCTTTCTTT
.	TRBD2	17	TRBJ2-3	TRBV18	CASSTGTSGSRTDTQYF	TGTGCCAGCTCAACCGGGACTAGCGGCAGTCGCACAGATACGCAGTATTTT
.	TRBD1	15	TRBJ2-2	TRBV15	CATSRDRVSTGELFF	TGTGCCACCAGTCGGGACAGGGTATCCACCGGGGAGCTGTTTTTT
.	TRBD2	14	TRBJ2-7	TRBV6-5	CASMTSGGAYEQYF	TGTGCCAGCATGACTAGCGGGGGAGCCTACGAGCAGTACTTC
.	.	13	TRBJ2-3	TRBV6-5	CASRLGATDTQYF	TGTGCCAGCAGGCTTGGGGCCACAGATACGCAGTATTTT
once	.	14	TRBJ1-5	TRBV3-1/TRBV3-2	CASSPLGGQQPQHF	TGTGCCAGCAGCCCGTTGGGGGGCCAACAGCCCCAGCATTTT
.	.	14	TRBJ1-1	TRBV19	CASSIDGTNTEAFF	TGTGCCAGTAGTATAGACGGAACGAACACTGAAGCTTTCTTT
.	.	15	TRBJ2-3	TRBV6-5	CASRGAGEITDTQYF	TGTGCCAGCAGGGGGGCAGGAGAAATCACAGATACGCAGTATTTT
.	TRBD1	14	TRBJ1-2	TRBV24-1	CATSDSQGRHGYTF	TGTGCCACCAGTGATTCACAGGGGCGACATGGCTACACCTTC
once	TRBD1	13	TRBJ2-7	TRBV18	CASSPPTGYEQYF	TGTGCCAGCTCACCACCGACAGGGTACGAGCAGTACTTC
.	.	14	TRBJ1-1	TRBV6-5	CASKKDQQNTEAFF	TGTGCCAGCAAGAAAGACCAGCAGAACACTGAAGCTTTCTTT
.	TRBD2	15	TRBJ2-7	TRBV28	CASSGLAGVLNEQYF	TGTGCCAGCAGTGGTCTAGCGGGAGTTCTTAACGAGCAGTACTTC
.	TRBD1	16	TRBJ2-7	TRBV7-8	CASSLRDRIGIGEQYF	TGTGCCAGCAGCTTAAGGGACAGGATTGGCATCGGCGAGCAGTACTTC
.	TRBD2	15	TRBJ2-3	TRBV19	CASTLAGGPTVAQYF	TGTGCCAGTACGCTAGCGGGGGGGCCTACGGTTGCGCAGTATTTT
.	.	14	TRBJ2-7	TRBV7-8	CASSFGQPAYEQYF	TGTGCCAGCAGCTTCGGGCAGCCTGCATACGAGCAGTACTTC
.	.	15	TRBJ1-1	TRBV5-1	CASSRLERGPIEAFF	TGCGCCAGCAGCCGTCTGGAGAGGGGCCCTATAGAAGCTTTCTTT
.	TRBD2	16	TRBJ2-7	TRBV11-2	CASSSRPGGRAYEQYF	TGTGCCAGCAGCTCCCGACCAGGCGGGAGGGCCTACGAGCAGTACTTC
.	.	11	TRBJ1-3	TRBV28	CASREGNTIYF	TGTGCCAGCAGGGAGGGAAACACCATATATTTT
.	TRBD1	12	TRBJ1-1	TRBV30	CACGGQKVWAFF	TGTGCCTGCGGGGGACAGAAGGTTTGGGCTTTCTTT
.	.	13	TRBJ1-4	TRBV5-6	CASRGQNDEKLFF	TGTGCCAGCAGAGGGCAGAATGACGAAAAACTGTTTTTT
.	TRBD1	14	TRBJ2-5	TRBV5-1	CASSGGQGAETQYF	TGCGCCAGCAGCGGGGGACAGGGGGCCGAGACCCAGTACTTC
.	TRBD2	13	TRBJ2-1	TRBV25-1	CASRLAGGSEQFF	TGTGCCAGCAGACTAGCGGGAGGGAGTGAGCAGTTCTTC
once	.	14	TRBJ1-2	TRBV18	CASSPGQTNYGYTF	TGTGCCAGCTCACCCGGACAGACTAACTATGGCTACACCTTC
.	.	15	TRBJ1-2	TRBV3-1/TRBV3-2	CASSQGGGGPEGYTF	TGTGCCAGCAGCCAAGGGGGAGGGGGTCCTGAAGGCTACACCTTC
.	.	12	TRBJ2-1	TRBV18	CASSGDYNEQFF	TGTGCCAGCTCGGGAGATTACAATGAGCAGTTCTTC
.	.	17	TRBJ1-1	TRBV9	CASSVVASPGPNTEAFF	TGTGCCAGCAGCGTAGTGGCCAGTCCCGGCCCGAACACTGAAGCTTTCTTT
few	.	15	TRBJ1-2	TRBV14	CASSQDAPGQNGYTF	TGTGCCAGCAGCCAAGACGCTCCAGGGCAGAATGGCTACACCTTC
.	TRBD2	15	TRBJ2-1	TRBV9	CASSVGTSGYNEQFF	TGTGCCAGCAGCGTTGGGACTAGCGGTTACAATGAGCAGTTCTTC